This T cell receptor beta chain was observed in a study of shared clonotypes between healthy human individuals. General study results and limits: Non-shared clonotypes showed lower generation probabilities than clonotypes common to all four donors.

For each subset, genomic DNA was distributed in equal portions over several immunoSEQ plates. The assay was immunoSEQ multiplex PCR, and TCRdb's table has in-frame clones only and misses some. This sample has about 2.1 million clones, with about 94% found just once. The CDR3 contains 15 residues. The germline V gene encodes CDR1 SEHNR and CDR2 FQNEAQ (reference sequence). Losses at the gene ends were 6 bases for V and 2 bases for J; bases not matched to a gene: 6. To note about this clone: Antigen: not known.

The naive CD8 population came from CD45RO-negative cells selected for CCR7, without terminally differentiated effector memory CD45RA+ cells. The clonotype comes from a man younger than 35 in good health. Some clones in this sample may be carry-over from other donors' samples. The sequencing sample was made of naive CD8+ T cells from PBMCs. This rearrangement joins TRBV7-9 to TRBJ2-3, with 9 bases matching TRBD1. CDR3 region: CASRLTGGLTDTQYF. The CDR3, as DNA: TGTGCCAGCAGACTGACAGGGGGTCTCACAGATACGCAGTATTTT.